The clone carrying this TCR beta chain was recorded at least ten times. Its target is not known. This specimen comes from a study of glioma-infiltrating T cells. This CDR3 comprises 12 residues. Germline V gives CDR1 MDHEN, CDR2 SYDVKM. Trimming took 10 bases from V and 3 from J, leaving 12 bases between them. Amplification of TCR alpha and beta CDR3 regions from RNA used iRepertoire nested multiplex PCR. Input was about 85-400 ng of tissue mRNA or PBMC total RNA. TCRdb re-analysed the multiplex PCR reads in MiXCR, keeping a single row per CDR3 protein. The sample includes 150,000 to 200,000 distinct CDR3 sequences, more than 30% of them seen just once. General study findings and limits: Tissue-blood divergence was below expectation in non-neoplastic patients, above in gliomas. Tissue and blood shared very few CDR3 sequences.

The V gene is TRBV28, the J gene TRBJ2-5; no definite D call. This TCR derives from a human donor with low-grade glioma or glioblastoma, undergoing nonglioma brain surgery, or in good health (not recorded which). The sample taken for sequencing was glioma tissue, nonneoplastic brain tissue, or PBMCs (not recorded which). CDR3 region: CATQKIKETQYF. CDR3 nucleotide sequence: TGTGCCACCCAAAAGATCAAAGAGACCCAGTACTTC.